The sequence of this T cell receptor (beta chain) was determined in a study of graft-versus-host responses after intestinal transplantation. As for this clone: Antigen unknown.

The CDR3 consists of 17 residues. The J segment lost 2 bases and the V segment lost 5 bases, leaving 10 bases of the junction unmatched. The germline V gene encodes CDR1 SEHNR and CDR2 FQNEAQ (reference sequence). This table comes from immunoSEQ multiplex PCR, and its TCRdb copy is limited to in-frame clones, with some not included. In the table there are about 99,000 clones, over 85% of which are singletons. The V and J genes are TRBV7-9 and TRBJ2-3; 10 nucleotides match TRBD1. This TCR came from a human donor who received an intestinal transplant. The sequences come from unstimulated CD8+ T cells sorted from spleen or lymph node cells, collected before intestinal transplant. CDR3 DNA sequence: TGTGCCAGCAGCATCCCCCGGGACAGGGGAAACACAGATACGCAGTATTTT. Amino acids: CASSIPRDRGNTDTQYF.